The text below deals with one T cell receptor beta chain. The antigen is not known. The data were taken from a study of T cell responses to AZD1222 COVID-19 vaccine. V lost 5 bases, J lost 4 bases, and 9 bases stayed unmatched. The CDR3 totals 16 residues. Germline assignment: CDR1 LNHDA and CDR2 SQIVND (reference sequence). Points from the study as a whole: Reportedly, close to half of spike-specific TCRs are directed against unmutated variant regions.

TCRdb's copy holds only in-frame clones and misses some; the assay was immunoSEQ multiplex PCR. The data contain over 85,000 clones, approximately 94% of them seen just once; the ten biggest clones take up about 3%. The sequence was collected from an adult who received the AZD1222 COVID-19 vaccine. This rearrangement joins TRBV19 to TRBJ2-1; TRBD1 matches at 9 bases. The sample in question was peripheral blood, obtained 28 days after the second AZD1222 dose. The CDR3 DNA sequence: TGTGCCAGTAGTTGGAATACAGGGGGCGCTTACAATGAGCAGTTCTTC. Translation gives CASSWNTGGAYNEQFF.